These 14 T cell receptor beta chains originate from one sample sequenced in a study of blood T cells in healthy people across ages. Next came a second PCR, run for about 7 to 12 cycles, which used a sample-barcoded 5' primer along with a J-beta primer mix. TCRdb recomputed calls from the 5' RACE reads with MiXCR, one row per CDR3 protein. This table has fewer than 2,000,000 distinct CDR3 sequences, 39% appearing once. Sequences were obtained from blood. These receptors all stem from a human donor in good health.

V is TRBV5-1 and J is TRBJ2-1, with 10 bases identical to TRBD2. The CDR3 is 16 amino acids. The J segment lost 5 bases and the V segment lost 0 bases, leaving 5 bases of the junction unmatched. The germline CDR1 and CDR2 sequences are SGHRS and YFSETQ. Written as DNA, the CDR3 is TGCGCCAGCAGCTTGGGCAGCGGGGGGGTAAACAATGAGCAGTTCTTC. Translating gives CASSLGSGGVNNEQFF.

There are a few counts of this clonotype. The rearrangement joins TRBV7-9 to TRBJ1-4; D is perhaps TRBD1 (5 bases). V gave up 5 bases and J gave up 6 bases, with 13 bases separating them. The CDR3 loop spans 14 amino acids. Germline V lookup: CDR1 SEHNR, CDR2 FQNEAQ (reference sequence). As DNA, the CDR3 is TGTGCCAGCAGCCCCCGACAGATTGATGAAAAACTGTTTTTT. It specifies CASSPRQIDEKLFF.

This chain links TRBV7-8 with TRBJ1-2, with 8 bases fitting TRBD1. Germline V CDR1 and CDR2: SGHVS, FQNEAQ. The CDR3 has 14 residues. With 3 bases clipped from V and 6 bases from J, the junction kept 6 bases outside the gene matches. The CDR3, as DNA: TGTGCCAGCAGCTTGACAGGGGCTTCGGATGGCTACACCTTC. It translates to CASSLTGASDGYTF.

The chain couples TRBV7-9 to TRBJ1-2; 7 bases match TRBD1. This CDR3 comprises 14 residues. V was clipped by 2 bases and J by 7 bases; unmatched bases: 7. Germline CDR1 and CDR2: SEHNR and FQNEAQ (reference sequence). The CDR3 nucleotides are TGTGCCAGCAGCTTACCGACAGGGACAGCTGGCTACACCTTC. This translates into CASSLPTGTAGYTF.

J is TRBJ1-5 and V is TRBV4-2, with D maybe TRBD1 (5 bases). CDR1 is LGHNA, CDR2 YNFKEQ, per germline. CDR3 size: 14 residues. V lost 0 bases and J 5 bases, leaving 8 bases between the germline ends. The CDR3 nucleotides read TGTGCCAGCAGCCAAGAGGTCAGGGATCAGCCCCAGCATTTT. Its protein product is CASSQEVRDQPQHF.

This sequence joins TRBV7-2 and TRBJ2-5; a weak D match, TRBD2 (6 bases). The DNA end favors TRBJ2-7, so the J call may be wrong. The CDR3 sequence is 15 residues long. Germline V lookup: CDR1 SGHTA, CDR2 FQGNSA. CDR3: CASSLAGEVGYEQYF. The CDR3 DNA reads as TGTGCCAGCAGCTTAGCGGGGGAGGTGGGATACGAGCAGTACTTC.

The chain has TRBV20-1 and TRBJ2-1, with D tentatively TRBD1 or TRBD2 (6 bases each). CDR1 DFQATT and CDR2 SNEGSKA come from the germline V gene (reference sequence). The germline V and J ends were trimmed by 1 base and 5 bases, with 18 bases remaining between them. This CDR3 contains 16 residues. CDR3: CSARVVNGGLNNEQFF. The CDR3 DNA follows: TGCAGTGCTAGAGTCGTTAACGGGGGCCTAAACAATGAGCAGTTCTTC.

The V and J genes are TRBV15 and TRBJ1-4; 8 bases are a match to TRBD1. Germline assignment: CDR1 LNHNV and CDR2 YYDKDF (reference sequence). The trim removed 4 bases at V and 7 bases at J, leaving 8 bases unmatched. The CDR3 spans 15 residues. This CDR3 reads CATSKSRGLGEKLFF. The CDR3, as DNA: TGTGCCACCAGCAAATCCAGGGGGCTGGGTGAAAAACTGTTTTTT.

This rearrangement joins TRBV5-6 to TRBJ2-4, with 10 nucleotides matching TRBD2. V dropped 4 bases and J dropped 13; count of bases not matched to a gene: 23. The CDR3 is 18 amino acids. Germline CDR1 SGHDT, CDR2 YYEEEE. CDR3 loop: CASSVTGTSGGVWNEQYF. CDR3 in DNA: TGTGCCAGCAGCGTTACCGGGACCAGCGGGGGGGTATGGAATGAGCAGTACTTC.

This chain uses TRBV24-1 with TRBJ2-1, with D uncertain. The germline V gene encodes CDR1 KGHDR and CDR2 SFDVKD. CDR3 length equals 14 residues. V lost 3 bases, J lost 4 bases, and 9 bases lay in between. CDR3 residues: CATSDRISYNEQFF. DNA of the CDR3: TGTGCCACCAGTGATCGAATATCTTACAATGAGCAGTTCTTC.

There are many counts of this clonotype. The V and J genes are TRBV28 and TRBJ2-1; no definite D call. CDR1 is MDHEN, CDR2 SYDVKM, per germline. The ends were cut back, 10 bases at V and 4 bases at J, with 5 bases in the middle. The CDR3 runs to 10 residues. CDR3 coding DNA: TGTGCCACCCTGTACAATGAGCAGTTCTTC. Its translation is CATLYNEQFF.

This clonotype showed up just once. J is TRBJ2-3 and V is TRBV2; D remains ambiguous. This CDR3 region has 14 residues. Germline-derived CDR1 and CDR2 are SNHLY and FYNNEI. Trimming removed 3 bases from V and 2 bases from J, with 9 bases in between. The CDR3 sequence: CASSDGIYTDTQYF. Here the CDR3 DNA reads TGTGCCAGCAGTGACGGCATATACACAGATACGCAGTATTTT.

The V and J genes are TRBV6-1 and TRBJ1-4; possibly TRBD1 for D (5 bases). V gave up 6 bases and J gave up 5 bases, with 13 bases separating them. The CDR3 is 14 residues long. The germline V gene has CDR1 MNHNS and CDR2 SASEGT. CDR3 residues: CASREGQINEKLFF. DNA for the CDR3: TGTGCCAGCAGGGAGGGGCAGATAAATGAAAAACTGTTTTTT.

CDR3 protein: CSAGDPGQGFSEQYF. Here the CDR3 DNA reads TGCAGTGCTGGCGATCCGGGACAGGGATTTAGCGAGCAGTACTTC. V is TRBV20-1 and J is TRBJ2-7; TRBD1 agrees at 9 bases. Germline-derived CDR1 and CDR2 are DFQATT and SNEGSKA (reference sequence). The J segment lost 6 bases and the V segment lost 5 bases, leaving 14 bases of the junction unmatched. This CDR3 contains 15 residues.